One and the same sample provided the 21 T cell receptor beta chains below, sequenced in a study of cytomegalovirus exposure and HLA in healthy donors. Both 60 Vbeta primers and 13 Jbeta primers went into the PCR. Data came from immunoSEQ multiplex PCR; TCRdb stores just in-frame clones and leaves some out. The sample has around 120,000 clones, around 72% seen once. The sample was PBMCs. Receptors were obtained from a woman aged 45-60 years in good health and CMV-seropositive.

The V and J genes are TRBV25-1 and TRBJ1-5; TRBD1 matches 8 bases. Germline trimming cut 8 bases from V and 9 bases from J; bases unmatched to any gene: 21. The CDR3 covers 17 residues. Germline loops: CDR1 MGHDK, CDR2 SYGVNS. CDR3 region: CASPSTWGAGGIGPQHF. CDR3 DNA: TGTGCCAGCCCTTCCACTTGGGGGGCAGGGGGCATTGGGCCCCAGCATTTT.

The rearrangement links TRBV5-4 to TRBJ2-3, with 7 nucleotides matching TRBD1. Germline V gives CDR1 SGHNT, CDR2 YYREEE (reference sequence). The CDR3 extends over 15 amino acids. V was pared by 5 bases and J by 4 bases, with 10 bases of the junction left unmatched. The CDR3 reads CASRRRDSAPDTQYF. CDR3 DNA: TGTGCCAGCAGACGCCGGGACAGCGCCCCAGATACGCAGTATTTT. The whole variable domain, filled in from reference TRBV5-4 and TRBJ2-3, reads ETGVTQSPTHLIKTRGQQVTLRCSSQSGHNTVSWYQQALGQGPQFIFQYYREEENGRGNFPPRFSGLQFPNYSSELNVNALELDDSALYLCASRRRDSAPDTQYFGPGTRLTVL.

This clone was detected a few times. The chain has TRBV5-1 and TRBJ2-1, with 9 bases that match TRBD1. The V gene's germline CDR1 is SGHRS and CDR2 YFSETQ. Germline trimming cut 0 bases from V and 6 bases from J; bases unmatched to any gene: 4. The CDR3 runs to 15 residues. CDR3 sequence (DNA): TGCGCCAGCAGCTTGGGGGACAGGGAGGCCAATGAGCAGTTCTTC. Protein: CASSLGDREANEQFF.

This chain uses TRBV30 with TRBJ1-4; 7 bases align to TRBD1. The CDR3 has 15 residues. Germline CDR1 GTSNPN, CDR2 SVGIG (reference sequence). The trim removed 2 bases at V and 3 bases at J, leaving 6 bases unmatched. The CDR3 is CAWSFGTDPNEKLFF. The CDR3 bases are TGTGCCTGGAGTTTCGGGACAGATCCTAATGAAAAACTGTTTTTT. The full variable domain, with the rest looked up from reference TRBV30 and TRBJ1-4, is SQTIHQWPATLVQPVGSPLSLECTVEGTSNPNLYWYRQAAGRGLQLLFYSVGIGQISSEVPQNLSASRPQDRQFILSSKKLLLSDSGFYLCAWSFGTDPNEKLFFGSGTQLSVL.

The chain links TRBV7-9 to TRBJ2-3, with D perhaps matching TRBD2 (7 bases). V lost 6 bases and J 2 bases, leaving 15 bases between the germline ends. This CDR3 spans 15 amino acids. Per the germline V gene, CDR1 is SEHNR and CDR2 is FQNEAQ (reference sequence). The DNA of the CDR3 is TGTGCCAGCAGGCGGGGGCGGGGATACACAGATACGCAGTATTTT. It codes for CASRRGRGYTDTQYF. Using reference TRBV7-9 and TRBJ2-3 for the parts outside the CDR3, the full variable domain is DTGVSQNPRHKITKRGQNVTFRCDPISEHNRLYWYRQTLGQGPEFLTYFQNEAQLEKSRLLSDRFSAERPKGSFSTLEIQRTEQGDSAMYLCASRRGRGYTDTQYFGPGTRLTVL.

This rearrangement joins TRBV27 to TRBJ2-3; unclear D gene. V was cut by 2 bases and J by 4 bases, with 4 bases left in between. CDR3 length equals 12 residues. The germline V gene encodes CDR1 MNHEY and CDR2 SMNVEV (reference sequence). CDR3 nucleotides: TGTGCCAGCAGTTTAGGGCCAGATACGCAGTATTTT. Its protein is CASSLGPDTQYF.

CDR3 protein: CASSIGGPNYGYTF. The DNA for the CDR3 is TGTGCCAGTAGTATCGGGGGACCCAACTATGGCTACACCTTC. The chain has TRBV19 and TRBJ1-2, with TRBD1 as a possible D gene (5 bases). CDR3 length equals 14 residues. Germline CDR1 reads LNHDA; CDR2 reads SQIVND (reference sequence). V dropped 3 bases and J dropped 2 bases, with 10 bases sitting between them.

The gene calls are TRBV27 and TRBJ2-7, with no clear D. The CDR3 totals 14 residues. The V gene lost 2 bases and the J gene lost 7 bases, with 15 bases spanning the gap. Germline V gene data show CDR1 as MNHEY and CDR2 as SMNVEV (reference sequence). The CDR3 loop is CASSLEAYSREQYF. The CDR3 nucleotides are TGTGCCAGCAGTTTAGAGGCCTACTCTCGAGAGCAGTACTTC.

The rearrangement links TRBV7-2 to TRBJ1-4; D perhaps matches TRBD1 (5 bases). Germline V lookup: CDR1 SGHTA, CDR2 FQGNSA. CDR3 size: 14 residues. V lost 4 bases and J 10 bases, leaving 16 bases between the germline ends. For the CDR3, the DNA is TGTGCCAGCAGCTCCCAGGGCAGGCCGACAAAACTGTTTTTT. Amino acid sequence: CASSSQGRPTKLFF.

This clone was counted only a few times. Here the CDR3 reads CASSPSPGQGKGNEQFF. CDR3 DNA sequence: TGTGCCAGCAGTCCCTCACCGGGACAGGGGAAGGGGAATGAGCAGTTCTTC. The V call is TRBV25-1, the J call TRBJ2-1; 10 bases line up with TRBD1. The CDR3 sequence is 17 residues long. CDR1 is MGHDK and CDR2 is SYGVNS in the germline V gene. Germline trimming cut 5 bases from V and 7 bases from J; bases unmatched to any gene: 14. Based on the CDR3 plus reference TRBV25-1 and TRBJ2-1, the full variable domain is EADIYQTPRYLVIGTGKKITLECSQTMGHDKMYWYQQDPGMELHLIHYSYGVNSTEKGDLSSESTVSRIRTEHFPLTLESARPSHTSQYLCASSPSPGQGKGNEQFFGPGTRLTVL.

CDR3 in DNA: TGTGCCAGCAGCTCGGACAGGCGCTCTGGAAACACCATATATTTT. Encoded protein: CASSSDRRSGNTIYF. The V and J genes are TRBV6-5 and TRBJ1-3; 7 nucleotides agree with TRBD1. V shed 6 bases and J 0 bases; nucleotides not matched to a gene: 5. Germline CDR1 and CDR2: MNHEY and SVGAGI. This CDR3 contains 15 residues.

This chain links TRBV10-3 with TRBJ2-2; D may be TRBD1 (7 bases). Trimming took 0 bases from V and 10 from J, leaving 21 bases between them. Germline CDR1 is ENHRY and CDR2 is SYGVKD. The length of the CDR3 is 17 residues. The CDR3 is CAISESVGQGGGEELFF. The CDR3 DNA reads TGTGCCATCAGTGAGTCGGTGGGTCAGGGGGGTGGTGAGGAGCTGTTTTTT.

The rearrangement links TRBV6-5 to TRBJ2-2; 8 bases match TRBD1. The germline V gene has CDR1 MNHEY and CDR2 SVGAGI. The CDR3 sequence is 13 residues long. V was pared by 6 bases and J by 5 bases, with 2 bases of the junction left unmatched. CDR3 amino acids: CASSRQGTGELFF. The CDR3 coding sequence is TGTGCCAGCAGCAGACAGGGGACCGGGGAGCTGTTTTTT.

The J gene is TRBJ2-7, the V gene TRBV4-1; tentative D call: TRBD2 (5 bases). The CDR3 consists of 15 residues. Germline-derived CDR1 and CDR2 are MGHRA and YSYEKL. V was pared by 1 base and J by 4 bases, with 14 bases between. The CDR3: CASSQAPGPGYEQYF. The CDR3 bases are TGCGCCAGCAGCCAAGCCCCTGGCCCGGGATACGAGCAGTACTTC.

This chain links TRBV19 with TRBJ1-2; TRBD1 matches 8 bases. Germline V gene lookup returns CDR1 LNHDA and CDR2 SQIVND (reference sequence). The CDR3 has 16 amino acids. The V segment lost 5 bases and the J segment 5 bases; nucleotides outside the gene matches: 13. CDR3 sequence reads: CASSPVLDRDKYGYTF. In nucleotides, the CDR3 is TGTGCCAGTAGTCCAGTCTTGGACAGGGATAAATATGGCTACACCTTC.

V gene TRBV2 combines with J gene TRBJ1-1, with 8 bases fitting TRBD1. The CDR3 has 17 residues. Germline CDR1 SNHLY, CDR2 FYNNEI. J was trimmed by 1 base and V by 4 bases; bases with no gene match: 11. Here the CDR3 reads CASSVVQGDRWNTEAFF. The CDR3 coding sequence is TGTGCCAGCAGTGTAGTACAGGGGGATCGATGGAACACTGAAGCTTTCTTT. Full variable domain (remainder filled in from reference TRBV2 and TRBJ1-1): EPEVTQTPSHQVTQMGQEVILRCVPISNHLYFYWYRQILGQKVEFLVSFYNNEISEKSEIFDDQFSVERPDGSNFTLKIRSTKLEDSAMYFCASSVVQGDRWNTEAFFGQGTRLTVV.

The CDR3 DNA reads TGCGCCAGCAGCTCCCGGGACAGGGGACCGTACGAGCAGTACTTC. It yields the protein CASSSRDRGPYEQYF. The chain couples TRBV5-1 to TRBJ2-7; 10 nucleotides line up with TRBD1. The CDR3 extends over 15 amino acids. In germline, CDR1 is SGHRS, CDR2 YFSETQ. Trimming cost V 3 bases and J 4 bases; bases outside gene matches: 7.

V usage is TRBV6-6 and J usage is TRBJ2-7; TRBD1 aligns across 8 bases. CDR3 length: 15 amino acids. Germline CDR1 MNHNY, CDR2 SVGAGI (reference sequence). The V and J ends lost 7 bases and 1 base, in that order; junction bases with no gene match: 9. The CDR3 region is CASTRGQGYSYEQYF. CDR3 bases: TGTGCCAGCACCCGAGGACAGGGATATTCCTACGAGCAGTACTTC.

A few counts support this clone. V gene TRBV7-6 combines with J gene TRBJ2-7; 10 bases align to TRBD1. This CDR3 contains 15 residues. V lost 3 bases and J lost 5; bases outside the gene matches: 7. Germline CDR1 SGHVS, CDR2 FNYEAQ. Here the CDR3 reads CASSLGQGLRNEQYF. DNA for the CDR3: TGTGCCAGCAGCTTGGGACAGGGGCTGAGAAACGAGCAGTACTTC.

The rearrangement links TRBV18 to TRBJ1-4, with 7 bases lining up with TRBD1. The V gene end was trimmed by 5 bases and the J gene end by 2 bases; junction bases not matched to a gene: 2. CDR3 size: 14 residues. The germline gives CDR1 KGHSH, CDR2 LQKENI. The CDR3 loop is CASSAGQTNEKLFF. In DNA form, the CDR3 reads TGTGCCAGCTCAGCGGGACAGACTAATGAAAAACTGTTTTTT.

The CDR3 sequence is CASSDGGREETQYF. CDR3 DNA: TGCGCCAGCAGTGATGGAGGGCGGGAGGAGACCCAGTACTTC. This chain joins TRBV10-1 and TRBJ2-5; the match to TRBD2 covers 7 bases. The CDR3 has 14 amino acids. The V segment lost 3 bases and the J segment 5 bases; nucleotides outside the gene matches: 6. The V gene's germline CDR1 is WNHNN and CDR2 SYGVQD (reference sequence).